The clone carrying this T cell receptor (beta chain) came up a few times. This sample was included in a study of blood T cell repertoires in COVID-19. Across the whole study: T cells, B-cell-depleted T cells, or PBMCs supplied cDNA or gDNA.

The J segment lost 9 bases and the V segment lost 4 bases, leaving 8 bases of the junction unmatched. This CDR3 has 14 residues. Germline CDR1 is SGHRS and CDR2 is YFSETQ. The assay was immunoSEQ multiplex PCR, and TCRdb's table has in-frame clones only and misses some. The sample lists around 210,000 clones; around three quarters were seen once. This chain uses TRBV5-1 with TRBJ1-3, with 9 bases lining up with TRBD1. This TCR was sampled from a woman aged 65 to 85 with acute or convalescent COVID-19. Sample: peripheral blood. CDR3 residues: CASSEGQGIGTIYF. The CDR3 coding sequence is TGCGCCAGCAGCGAGGGACAGGGAATCGGCACCATATATTTT.